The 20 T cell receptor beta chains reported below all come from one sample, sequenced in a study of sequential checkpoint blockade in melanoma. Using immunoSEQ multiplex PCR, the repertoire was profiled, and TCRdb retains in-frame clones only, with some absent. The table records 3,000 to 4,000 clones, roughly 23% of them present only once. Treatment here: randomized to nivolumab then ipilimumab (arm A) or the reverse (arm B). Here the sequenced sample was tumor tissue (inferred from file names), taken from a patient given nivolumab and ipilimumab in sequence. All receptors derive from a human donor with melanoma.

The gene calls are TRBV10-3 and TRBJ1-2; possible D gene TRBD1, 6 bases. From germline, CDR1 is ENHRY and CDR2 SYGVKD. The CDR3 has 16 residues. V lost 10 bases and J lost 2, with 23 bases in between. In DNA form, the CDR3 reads TGTGCCAGCGTGGGAACCGGGACACCGGGGAACTATGGCTACACCTTC. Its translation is CASVGTGTPGNYGYTF.

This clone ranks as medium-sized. CDR3 DNA sequence: TGTGCCAGCAGCCCGACCGCGGCATTTGGGTACGAGCAGTACTTC. Translation: CASSPTAAFGYEQYF. The chain couples TRBV11-3 to TRBJ2-7, with D uncertain. CDR3 size: 15 residues. CDR1 SGHNT and CDR2 YENEEA come from the germline V gene. The V end was cut by 5 bases, the J end by 4 bases, with 18 bases between.

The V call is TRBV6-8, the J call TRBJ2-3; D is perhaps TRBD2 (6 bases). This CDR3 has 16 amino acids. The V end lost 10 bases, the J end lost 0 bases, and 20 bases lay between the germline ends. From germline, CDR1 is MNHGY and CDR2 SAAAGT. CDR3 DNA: TGTGCCATCAGCTCGACAGACGGGAGTAGCACAGATACGCAGTATTTT. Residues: CAISSTDGSSTDTQYF.

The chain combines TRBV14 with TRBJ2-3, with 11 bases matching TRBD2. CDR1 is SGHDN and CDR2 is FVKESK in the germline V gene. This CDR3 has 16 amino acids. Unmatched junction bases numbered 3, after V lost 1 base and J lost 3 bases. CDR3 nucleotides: TGTGCCAGCAGCCAAGTTAGCGGGGGGGCAACAGATACGCAGTATTTT. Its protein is CASSQVSGGATDTQYF.

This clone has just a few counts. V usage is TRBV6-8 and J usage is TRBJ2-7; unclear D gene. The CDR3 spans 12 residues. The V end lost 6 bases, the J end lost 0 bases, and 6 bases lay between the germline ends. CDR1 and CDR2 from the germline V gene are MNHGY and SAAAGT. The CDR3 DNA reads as TGTGCCAGCAGACGGTACTCCTACGAGCAGTACTTC. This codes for CASRRYSYEQYF.

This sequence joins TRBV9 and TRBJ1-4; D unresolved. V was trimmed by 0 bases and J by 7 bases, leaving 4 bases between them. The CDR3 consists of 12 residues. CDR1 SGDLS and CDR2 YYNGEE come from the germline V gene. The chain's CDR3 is CASSVGSEKLFF. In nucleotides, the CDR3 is TGTGCCAGCAGCGTAGGGAGTGAAAAACTGTTTTTT.

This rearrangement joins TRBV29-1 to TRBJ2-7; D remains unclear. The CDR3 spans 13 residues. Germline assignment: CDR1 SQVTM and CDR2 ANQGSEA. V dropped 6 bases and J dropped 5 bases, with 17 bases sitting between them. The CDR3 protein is CSVSISPADEQYF. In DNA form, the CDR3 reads TGCAGCGTCTCTATCTCCCCTGCGGACGAGCAGTACTTC.

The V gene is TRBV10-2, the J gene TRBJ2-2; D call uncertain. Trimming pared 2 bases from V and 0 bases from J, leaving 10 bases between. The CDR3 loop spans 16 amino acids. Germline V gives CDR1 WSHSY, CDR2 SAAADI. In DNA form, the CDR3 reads TGCGCCAGCAGTGAGCCCTTTTACTCGAACACCGGGGAGCTGTTTTTT. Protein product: CASSEPFYSNTGELFF.

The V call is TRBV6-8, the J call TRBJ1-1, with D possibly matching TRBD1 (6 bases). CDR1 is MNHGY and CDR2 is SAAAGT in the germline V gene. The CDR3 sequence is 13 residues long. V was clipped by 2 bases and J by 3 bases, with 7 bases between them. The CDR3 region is CASSYPGDTEAFF. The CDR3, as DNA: TGTGCCAGCAGTTACCCAGGGGACACTGAAGCTTTCTTT.

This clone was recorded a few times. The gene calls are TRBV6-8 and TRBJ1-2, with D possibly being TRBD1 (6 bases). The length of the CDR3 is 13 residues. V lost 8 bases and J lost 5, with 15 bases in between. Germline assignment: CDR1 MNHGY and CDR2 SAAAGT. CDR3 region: CASGRGTTYGYTF. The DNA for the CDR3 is TGTGCCAGCGGTCGGGGGACAACATATGGCTACACCTTC.

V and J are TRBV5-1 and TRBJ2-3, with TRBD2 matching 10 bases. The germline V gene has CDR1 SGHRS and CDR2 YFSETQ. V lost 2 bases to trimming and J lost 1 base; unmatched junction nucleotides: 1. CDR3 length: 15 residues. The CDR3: CASSLGTSGTDTQYF. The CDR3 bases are TGCGCCAGCAGCTTAGGGACTAGCGGCACAGATACGCAGTATTTT.

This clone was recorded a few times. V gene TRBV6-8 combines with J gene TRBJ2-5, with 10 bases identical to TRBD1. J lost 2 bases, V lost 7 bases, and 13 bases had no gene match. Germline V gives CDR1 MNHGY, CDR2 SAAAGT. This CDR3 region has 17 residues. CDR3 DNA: TGTGCCAGCATCCCAGACAGGGGGCGCGATGGGCAAGAGACCCAGTACTTC. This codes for CASIPDRGRDGQETQYF.

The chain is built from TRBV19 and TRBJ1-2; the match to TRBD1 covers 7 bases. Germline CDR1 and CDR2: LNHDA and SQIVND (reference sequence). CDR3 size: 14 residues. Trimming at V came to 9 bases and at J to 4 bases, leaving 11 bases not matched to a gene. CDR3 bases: TGTGCCAGATATAGAGGGGGCTATGGCTATGGCTACACCTTC. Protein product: CARYRGGYGYGYTF.

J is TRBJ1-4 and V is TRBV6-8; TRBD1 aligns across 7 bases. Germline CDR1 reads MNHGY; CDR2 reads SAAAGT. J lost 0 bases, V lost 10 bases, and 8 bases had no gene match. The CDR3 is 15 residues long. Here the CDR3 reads CAISRTGTTNEKLFF. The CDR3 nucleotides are TGTGCCATCAGCCGGACAGGAACAACTAATGAAAAACTGTTTTTT.

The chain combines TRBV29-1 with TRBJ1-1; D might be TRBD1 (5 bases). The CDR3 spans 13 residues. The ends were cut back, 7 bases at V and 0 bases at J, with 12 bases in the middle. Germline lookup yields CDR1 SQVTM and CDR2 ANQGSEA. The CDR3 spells CSGDQGMNTEAFF. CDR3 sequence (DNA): TGCAGCGGCGACCAGGGCATGAACACTGAAGCTTTCTTT.

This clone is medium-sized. CDR3 bases: TGTGCCAGCAGACGAGAGGGACAGGGAGAAGCTTTCTTT. Amino acid sequence: CASRREGQGEAFF. The chain uses TRBV7-2 and TRBJ1-1; TRBD1 aligns across 9 bases. Trimming took 6 bases from V and 8 from J; bases not matched to a gene: 7. The V gene's germline CDR1 is SGHTA and CDR2 FQGNSA. This CDR3 is built from 13 residues.

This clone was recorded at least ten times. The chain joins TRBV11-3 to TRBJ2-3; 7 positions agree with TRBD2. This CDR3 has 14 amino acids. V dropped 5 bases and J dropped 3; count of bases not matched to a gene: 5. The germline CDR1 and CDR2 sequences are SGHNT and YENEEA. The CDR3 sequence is CASSPGLGTDTQYF. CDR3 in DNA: TGTGCCAGCAGCCCAGGACTAGGGACAGATACGCAGTATTTT.

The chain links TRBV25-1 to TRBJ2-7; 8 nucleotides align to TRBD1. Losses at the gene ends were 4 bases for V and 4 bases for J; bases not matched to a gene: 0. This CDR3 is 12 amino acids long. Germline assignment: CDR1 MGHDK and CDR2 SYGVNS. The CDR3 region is CASSGDRYEQYF. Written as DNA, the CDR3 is TGTGCCAGCAGTGGGGACAGGTACGAGCAGTACTTC.

DNA of the CDR3: TGCAGCGCCGCCTATGAGGCCAAAAACATTCAGTACTTC. This translates into CSAAYEAKNIQYF. The rearrangement joins TRBV29-1 to TRBJ2-4, with D uncertain. The CDR3 length is 13 residues. Germline values: CDR1 SQVTM, CDR2 ANQGSEA. With 7 bases removed from V and 1 base from J, the gap between germline ends came to 11 bases.

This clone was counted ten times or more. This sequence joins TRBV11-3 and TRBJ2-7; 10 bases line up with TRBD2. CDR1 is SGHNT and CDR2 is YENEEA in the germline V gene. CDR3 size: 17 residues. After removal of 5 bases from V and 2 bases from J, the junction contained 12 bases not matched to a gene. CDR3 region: CASSRALIAGGTYEQYF. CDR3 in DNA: TGTGCCAGCAGCCGAGCGCTAATAGCGGGAGGAACCTACGAGCAGTACTTC.